This paragraph covers one TCR beta chain sequence. These data are taken from a study of cytomegalovirus exposure and HLA in healthy donors. Trimming stripped 0 bases from V and 0 bases from J, with 15 bases between. The CDR3 consists of 18 residues. In germline, CDR1 is LGHNA, CDR2 YSLEER. PCR involved 60 Vbeta and 13 Jbeta primers. Assay used: immunoSEQ multiplex PCR; TCRdb lists only in-frame clones, some missing. The sample has 20,000 to 30,000 clones, 75% to 85% seen once; the top ten hold approximately 5%. Input material: PBMCs. The TCR was taken from a male donor in good health and CMV-seronegative. The rearrangement uses TRBV4-3 and TRBJ1-3; D is undetermined. The CDR3 is CASSQDFLLLSSGNTIYF. The CDR3 coding sequence is TGCGCCAGCAGCCAAGACTTTTTACTACTTAGCTCTGGAAACACCATATATTTT.